The T cell receptor (beta chain) under discussion was sequenced for a study of graft-versus-host responses after intestinal transplantation. The data were produced by immunoSEQ multiplex PCR, yet TCRdb's version contains in-frame clones alone and is incomplete. Altogether 140,000 or so clones are present, around nine tenths being singletons, with the ten largest covering roughly 0.19%. CDR1 and CDR2 from the germline V gene are MNHEY and SMNVEV (reference sequence). This CDR3 spans 12 amino acids. Trimming cost V 8 bases and J 8 bases; bases outside gene matches: 5. Concerning this clone itself: Its antigen is still unknown.

The receptor was isolated from a human donor who received an intestinal transplant. This chain links TRBV27 with TRBJ2-1, with 8 bases that match TRBD1. Sequences were derived from unstimulated CD4+ T cells sorted from spleen or lymph node cells, sampled before intestinal transplant. The CDR3, as DNA: TGTGCCAGCGGGCGGGGACAGGATGAGCAGTTCTTC. Its protein product is CASGRGQDEQFF.